This TCR beta chain was retrieved from a study of CD4+ T cells in melanoma. Only in-frame clones appear in the TCRdb table, and some are missing; sequencing was by immunoSEQ multiplex PCR. This sample carries some 14,000 clones, about 80% of them seen once, and the ten largest clones take 16%. Germline CDR1 is SGDLS and CDR2 is YYNGEE. Deletions cut 2 bases from V and 0 bases from J, with 13 bases between. The length of the CDR3 is 16 residues. This receptor was obtained from a human donor with melanoma. Specimen: cells from a culture (not recorded whether cultured in vitro). This sequence joins TRBV9 and TRBJ2-3, with D unclear. The CDR3 DNA reads TGTGCCAGCAGCGTGCAGTTAGGGTCTAGCACAGATACGCAGTATTTT. The encoded protein is CASSVQLGSSTDTQYF.